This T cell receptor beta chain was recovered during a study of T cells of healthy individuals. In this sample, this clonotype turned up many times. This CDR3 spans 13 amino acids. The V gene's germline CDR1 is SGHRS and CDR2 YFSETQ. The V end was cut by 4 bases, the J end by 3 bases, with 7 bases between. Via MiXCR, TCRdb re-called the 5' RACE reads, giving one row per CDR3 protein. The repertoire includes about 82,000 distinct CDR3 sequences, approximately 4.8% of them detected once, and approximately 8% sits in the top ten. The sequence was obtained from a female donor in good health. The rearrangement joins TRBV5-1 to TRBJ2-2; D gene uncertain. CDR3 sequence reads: CASSPGYTGELFF. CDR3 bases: TGCGCCAGCAGCCCCGGGTACACCGGGGAGCTGTTTTTT. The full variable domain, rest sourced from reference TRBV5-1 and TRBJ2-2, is KAGVTQTPRYLIKTRGQQVTLSCSPISGHRSVSWYQQTPGQGLQFLFEYFSETQRNKGNFPGRFSGRQFSNSRSEMNVSTLELGDSALYLCASSPGYTGELFFGEGSRLTVL.